This T cell receptor beta chain was observed in a study of blood T cells in healthy people across ages. The authors ran a second PCR of about 6 to 11 cycles using a sample-barcoded 5' primer and a J-beta primer mix. TCRdb re-derived calls from the 5' RACE reads in MiXCR, one entry per CDR3 protein. Of hundreds of thousands of distinct CDR3 sequences detected, 22% appear once; the ten largest clones hold 20% to 25%. General study results and limits: Both higher diversity and more naive CD4+ cells marked long-lived donors when set against aged donors.

CDR3 length: 13 amino acids. Germline CDR1 reads MDHEN; CDR2 reads SYDVKM. With 10 bases clipped from V and 2 bases from J, the junction kept 4 bases outside the gene matches. This clonotype has more than one count but fewer than ten. Its specificity is not known. This receptor was taken from a man between 70 and 80 years old in good health. The gene calls are TRBV28 and TRBJ2-3; 9 bases map to TRBD1. The specimen was blood. The CDR3 region is CATTGGFTDTQYF. CDR3 nucleotide sequence: TGTGCCACAACAGGGGGCTTCACAGATACGCAGTATTTT.